Each of the 8 T cell receptor beta chains below was sequenced from the same sample in a study of shared clonotypes between healthy human individuals (dated by TCRdb to about 2020). Library creation used the immunoSEQ multiplex PCR assay. This immuneACCESS table, as held by TCRdb, lists in-frame sequences with V and J called but not all clones. Of the missing ones, under half trace to an unresolved V gene in checked studies; the others have no known cause. This sample lists about 2 million clones; less than 95% were detected once. The leading ten clones occupy around 1% of the sample. CD8 naive samples consisted of CD45RO-negative cells that were positively selected for CCR7, yielding a CD45RA+CCR7+ population without TemRA cells. Sequencing input: naive CD8+ T cells sorted from blood. The cell subset or site label for this specimen denotes: CD45RA+CCR7+. All receptors derive from a man between 18 and 35 years old in good health.

The gene calls are TRBV7-2 and TRBJ1-1; possible D gene TRBD1, 5 bases. Per germline, CDR1 SGHTA and CDR2 FQGNSA. The CDR3 is 13 amino acids. Trimming removed 2 bases from V and 8 bases from J, with 12 bases in between. CDR3 in DNA: TGTGCCAGCAGCTTACCGGGGGAGGGAGAAGCTTTCTTT. Translating it yields CASSLPGEGEAFF. Filled out from reference TRBV7-2 and TRBJ1-1, the complete variable domain reads GAGVSQSPSNKVTEKGKDVELRCDPISGHTALYWYRQSLGQGLEFLIYFQGNSAPDKSGLPSDRFSAERTGGSVSTLTIQRTQQEDSAVYLCASSLPGEGEAFFGQGTRLTVV.

The J gene is TRBJ2-2, the V gene TRBV27, with 10 nucleotides matching TRBD2. This CDR3 is built from 16 residues. The trim removed 5 bases at V and 4 bases at J, leaving 7 bases unmatched. Germline CDR1 MNHEY, CDR2 SMNVEV (reference sequence). This CDR3 is CASSILAGDVTGELFF. The CDR3, as DNA: TGTGCCAGCAGTATTCTAGCGGGAGATGTCACCGGGGAGCTGTTTTTT.

This sequence joins TRBV15 and TRBJ2-1; D tentatively fits TRBD1 or TRBD2 (6 bases each). V gave up 3 bases and J gave up 8 bases, with 11 bases separating them. Germline CDR1 and CDR2: LNHNV and YYDKDF (reference sequence). The CDR3 consists of 13 residues. CDR3 nucleotide sequence: TGTGCCACCAGCAGGGAGGGGGGCTATGAGCAGTTCTTC. This encodes CATSREGGYEQFF. Drawing the rest from reference TRBV15 and TRBJ2-1, the complete variable domain is DAMVIQNPRYQVTQFGKPVTLSCSQTLNHNVMYWYQQKSSQAPKLLFHYYDKDFNNEADTPDNFQSRRPNTSFCFLDIRSPGLGDTAMYLCATSREGGYEQFFGPGTRLTVL.

V usage is TRBV5-4 and J usage is TRBJ1-1; D remains ambiguous. This CDR3 region has 14 residues. V lost 6 bases, J lost 0 bases, and 12 bases lay in between. Germline-derived CDR1 and CDR2 are SGHNT and YYREEE (reference sequence). The CDR3 loop is CASTQTDMNTEAFF. The DNA of the CDR3 is TGTGCCAGCACCCAGACGGATATGAACACTGAAGCTTTCTTT.

The rearrangement joins TRBV28 to TRBJ1-1, with TRBD1 matching over 8 bases. The CDR3 spans 14 residues. In germline, CDR1 is MDHEN, CDR2 SYDVKM. With 6 bases clipped from V and 4 bases from J, the junction kept 7 bases outside the gene matches. The chain's CDR3 is CASRPRTGGTEAFF. CDR3 DNA sequence: TGTGCCAGCAGGCCTCGTACAGGGGGCACTGAAGCTTTCTTT.

V and J are TRBV5-1 and TRBJ2-7, with TRBD2 identical over 9 bases. Unmatched junction bases numbered 8, after V lost 0 bases and J lost 7 bases. CDR3 length: 15 residues. Per germline, CDR1 SGHRS and CDR2 YFSETQ. CDR3 protein: CASSLGVAGEWEQYF. The CDR3 coding sequence is TGCGCCAGCAGCTTGGGGGTAGCGGGAGAGTGGGAGCAGTACTTC.

This sequence joins TRBV29-1 and TRBJ2-7; tentatively, D is TRBD2 (5 bases). Trimming took 6 bases from V and 6 from J, leaving 12 bases between them. This CDR3 region has 11 residues. Per germline, CDR1 SQVTM and CDR2 ANQGSEA. The CDR3 DNA follows: TGCAGCGTCCTTACTAGAGGCGAGCAGTACTTC. It yields the protein CSVLTRGEQYF.

This clone was recorded a few times. The chain couples TRBV6-5 to TRBJ1-5, with 9 bases that match TRBD1. V shed 6 bases and J 6 bases; nucleotides not matched to a gene: 9. The CDR3 is 15 residues long. From germline, CDR1 is MNHEY and CDR2 SVGAGI. The CDR3 reads CASSAGTGNVQPQHF. The CDR3 bases are TGTGCCAGCAGCGCCGGGACAGGGAATGTTCAGCCCCAGCATTTT.